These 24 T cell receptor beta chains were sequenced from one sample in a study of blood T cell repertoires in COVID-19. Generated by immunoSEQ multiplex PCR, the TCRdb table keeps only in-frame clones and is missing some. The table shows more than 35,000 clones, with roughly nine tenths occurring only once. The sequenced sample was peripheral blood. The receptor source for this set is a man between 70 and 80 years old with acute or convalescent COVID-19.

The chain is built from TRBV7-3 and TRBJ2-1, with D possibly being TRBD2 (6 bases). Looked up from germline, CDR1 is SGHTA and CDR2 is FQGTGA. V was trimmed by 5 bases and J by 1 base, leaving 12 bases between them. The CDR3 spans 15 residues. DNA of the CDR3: TGTGCCAGCAGCGTTGGGGGGAGTTCCTACAATGAGCAGTTCTTC. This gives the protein CASSVGGSSYNEQFF.

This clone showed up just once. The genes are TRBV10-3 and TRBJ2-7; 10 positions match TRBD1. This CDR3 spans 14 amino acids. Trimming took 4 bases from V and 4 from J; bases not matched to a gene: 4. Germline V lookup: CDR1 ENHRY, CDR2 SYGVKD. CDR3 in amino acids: CAISGDRGRYEQYF. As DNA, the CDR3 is TGTGCCATCAGTGGAGACAGGGGGCGGTACGAGCAGTACTTC.

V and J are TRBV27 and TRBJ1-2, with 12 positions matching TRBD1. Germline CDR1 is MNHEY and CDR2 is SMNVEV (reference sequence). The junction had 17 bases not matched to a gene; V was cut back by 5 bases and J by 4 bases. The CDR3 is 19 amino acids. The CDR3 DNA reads TGTGCCAGCAGTCATCTAGGGACCGGGACAGGGGGCGAGTTCTATGGCTACACCTTC. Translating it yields CASSHLGTGTGGEFYGYTF.

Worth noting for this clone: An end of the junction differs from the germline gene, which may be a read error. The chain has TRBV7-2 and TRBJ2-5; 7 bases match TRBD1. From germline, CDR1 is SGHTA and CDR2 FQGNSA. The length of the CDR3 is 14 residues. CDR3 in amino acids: CASCLGGLQETQYF. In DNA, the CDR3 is TGTGCCAGCTGCTTAGGGGGCCTCCAAGAGACCCAGTACTTC.

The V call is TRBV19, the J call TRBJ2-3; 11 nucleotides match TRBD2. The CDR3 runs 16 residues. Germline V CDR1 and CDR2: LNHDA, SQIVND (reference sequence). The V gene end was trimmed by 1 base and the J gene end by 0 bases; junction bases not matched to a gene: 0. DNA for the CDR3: TGTGCCAGTAGTATAGTAGCGGGAGGGAGCACAGATACGCAGTATTTT. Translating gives CASSIVAGGSTDTQYF.

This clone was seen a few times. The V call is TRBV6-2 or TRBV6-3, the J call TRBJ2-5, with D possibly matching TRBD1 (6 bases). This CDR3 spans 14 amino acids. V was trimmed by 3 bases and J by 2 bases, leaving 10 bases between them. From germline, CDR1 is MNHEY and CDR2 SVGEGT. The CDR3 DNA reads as TGTGCCAGCAGTTATGGTACAGGGCAAGAGACCCAGTACTTC. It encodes CASSYGTGQETQYF.

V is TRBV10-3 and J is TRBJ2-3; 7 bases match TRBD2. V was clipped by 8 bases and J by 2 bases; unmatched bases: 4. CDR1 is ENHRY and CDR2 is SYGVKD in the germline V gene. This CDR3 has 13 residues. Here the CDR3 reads CAIASGNTDTQYF. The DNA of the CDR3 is TGTGCCATCGCTAGCGGAAACACAGATACGCAGTATTTT.

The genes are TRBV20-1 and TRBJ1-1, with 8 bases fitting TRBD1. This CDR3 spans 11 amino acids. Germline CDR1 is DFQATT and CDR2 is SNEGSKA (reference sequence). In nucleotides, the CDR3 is TGCAGGGAACAGGGGGACACTGAAGCTTTCTTT. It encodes CREQGDTEAFF.

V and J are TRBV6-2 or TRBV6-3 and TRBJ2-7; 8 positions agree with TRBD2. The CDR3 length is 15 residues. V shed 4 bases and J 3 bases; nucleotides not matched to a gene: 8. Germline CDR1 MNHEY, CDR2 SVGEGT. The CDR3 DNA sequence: TGTGCCAGCAGTTCCGTAGGGCGGGAGGACTACGAGCAGTACTTC. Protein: CASSSVGREDYEQYF.

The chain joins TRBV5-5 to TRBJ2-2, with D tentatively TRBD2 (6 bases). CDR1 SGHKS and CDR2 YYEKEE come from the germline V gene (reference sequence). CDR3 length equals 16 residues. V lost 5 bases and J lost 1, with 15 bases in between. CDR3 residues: CASRVRDGGNTGELFF. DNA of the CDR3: TGTGCCAGCAGAGTCCGGGACGGGGGGAACACCGGGGAGCTGTTTTTT. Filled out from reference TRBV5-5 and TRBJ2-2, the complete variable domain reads DAGVTQSPTHLIKTRGQQVTLRCSPISGHKSVSWYQQVLGQGPQFIFQYYEKEERGRGNFPDRFSARQFPNYSSELNVNALLLGDSALYLCASRVRDGGNTGELFFGEGSRLTVL.

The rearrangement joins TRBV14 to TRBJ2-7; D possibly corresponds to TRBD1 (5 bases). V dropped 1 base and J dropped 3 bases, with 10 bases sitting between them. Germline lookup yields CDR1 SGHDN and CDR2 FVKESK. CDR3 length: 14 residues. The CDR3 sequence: CASSQGARVYEQYF. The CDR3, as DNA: TGTGCCAGCAGCCAAGGAGCCAGGGTCTACGAGCAGTACTTC.

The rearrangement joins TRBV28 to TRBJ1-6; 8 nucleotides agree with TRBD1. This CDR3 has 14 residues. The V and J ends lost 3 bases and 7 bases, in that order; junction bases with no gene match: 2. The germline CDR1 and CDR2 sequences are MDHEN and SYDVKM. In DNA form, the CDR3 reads TGTGCCAGCAGTTTGAGACAGGGGAATTCACCCCTCCACTTT. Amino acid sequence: CASSLRQGNSPLHF.

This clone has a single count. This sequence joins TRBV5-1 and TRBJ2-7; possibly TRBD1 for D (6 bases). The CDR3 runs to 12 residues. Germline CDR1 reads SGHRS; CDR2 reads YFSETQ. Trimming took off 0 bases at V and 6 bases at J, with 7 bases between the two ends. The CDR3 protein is CASSLGGGEQYF. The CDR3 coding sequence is TGCGCCAGCAGCTTGGGAGGGGGCGAGCAGTACTTC.

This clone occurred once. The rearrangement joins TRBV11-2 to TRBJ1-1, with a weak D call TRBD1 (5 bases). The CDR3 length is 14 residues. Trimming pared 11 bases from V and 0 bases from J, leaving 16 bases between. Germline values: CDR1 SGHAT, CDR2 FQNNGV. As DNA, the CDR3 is TGTGCCGGTCTGACCTGGGGGGTGAACACTGAAGCTTTCTTT. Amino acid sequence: CAGLTWGVNTEAFF.

In DNA form, the CDR3 reads TGTGCCAGTAGTATAGTAGGGACAGGGCCCTACGAGCAGTACTTC. The encoded protein is CASSIVGTGPYEQYF. The genes are TRBV19 and TRBJ2-7; 9 bases map to TRBD1. V lost 1 base, J lost 2 bases, and 3 bases stayed unmatched. The CDR3 is 15 amino acids. The V gene's germline CDR1 is LNHDA and CDR2 SQIVND (reference sequence).

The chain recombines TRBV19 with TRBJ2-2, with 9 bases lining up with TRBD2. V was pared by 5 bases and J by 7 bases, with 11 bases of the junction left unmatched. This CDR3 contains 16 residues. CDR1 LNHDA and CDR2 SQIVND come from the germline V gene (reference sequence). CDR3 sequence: CASSLSGTSSLGELFF. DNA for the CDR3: TGTGCCAGTAGTTTATCCGGGACTAGCAGTCTCGGGGAGCTGTTTTTT.

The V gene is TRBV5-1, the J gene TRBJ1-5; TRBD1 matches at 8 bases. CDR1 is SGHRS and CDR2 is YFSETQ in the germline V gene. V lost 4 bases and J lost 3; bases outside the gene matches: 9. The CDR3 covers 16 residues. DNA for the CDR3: TGCGCCAGCAGCGTCGCCGGGACAGGCCCCAATCAGCCCCAGCATTTT. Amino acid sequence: CASSVAGTGPNQPQHF.

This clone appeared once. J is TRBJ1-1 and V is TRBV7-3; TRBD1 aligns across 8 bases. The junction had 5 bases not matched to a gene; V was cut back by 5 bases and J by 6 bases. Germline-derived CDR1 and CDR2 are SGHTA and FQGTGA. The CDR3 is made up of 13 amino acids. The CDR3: CASSLQGAAEAFF. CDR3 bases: TGTGCCAGCAGCCTCCAGGGGGCGGCTGAAGCTTTCTTT.

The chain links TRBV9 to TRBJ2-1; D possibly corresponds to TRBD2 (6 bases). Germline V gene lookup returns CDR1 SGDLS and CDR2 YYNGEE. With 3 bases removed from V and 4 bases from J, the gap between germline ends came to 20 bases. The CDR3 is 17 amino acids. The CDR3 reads CASSEDAGTRDYNEQFF. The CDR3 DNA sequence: TGTGCCAGCAGCGAGGACGCCGGGACTCGGGATTACAATGAGCAGTTCTTC.

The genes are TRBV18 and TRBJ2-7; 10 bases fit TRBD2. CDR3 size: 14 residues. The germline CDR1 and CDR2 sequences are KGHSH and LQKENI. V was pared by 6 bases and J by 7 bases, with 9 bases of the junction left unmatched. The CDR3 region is CASSYGTSEGEQYF. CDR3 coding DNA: TGTGCCAGCTCCTATGGGACTAGCGAGGGAGAGCAGTACTTC.

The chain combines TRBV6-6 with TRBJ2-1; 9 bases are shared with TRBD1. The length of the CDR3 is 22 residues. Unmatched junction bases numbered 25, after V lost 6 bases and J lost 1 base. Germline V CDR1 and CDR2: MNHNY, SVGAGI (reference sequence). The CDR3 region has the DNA TGTGCCAGCAGCTCAGGGACAGGGATGTGGAGGGTGGACTCAAGGTCCTACAATGAGCAGTTCTTC. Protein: CASSSGTGMWRVDSRSYNEQFF.

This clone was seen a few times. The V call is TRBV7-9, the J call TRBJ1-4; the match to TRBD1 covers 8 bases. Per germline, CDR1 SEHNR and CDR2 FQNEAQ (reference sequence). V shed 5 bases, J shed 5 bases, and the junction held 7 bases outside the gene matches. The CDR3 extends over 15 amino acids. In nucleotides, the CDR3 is TGTGCCAGCAGCCCACAGGGGGTGTCAAATGAAAAACTGTTTTTT. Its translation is CASSPQGVSNEKLFF.

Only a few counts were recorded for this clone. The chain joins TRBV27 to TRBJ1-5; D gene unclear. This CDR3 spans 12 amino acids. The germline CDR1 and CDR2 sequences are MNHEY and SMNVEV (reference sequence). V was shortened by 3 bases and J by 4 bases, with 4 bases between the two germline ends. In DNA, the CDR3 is TGTGCCAGCAGTTTCCAGAATCAGCCCCAGCATTTT. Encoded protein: CASSFQNQPQHF.

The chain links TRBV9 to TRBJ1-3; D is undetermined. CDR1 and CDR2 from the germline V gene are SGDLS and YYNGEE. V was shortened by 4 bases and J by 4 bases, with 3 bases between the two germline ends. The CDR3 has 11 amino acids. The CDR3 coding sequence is TGTGCCAGCAGCCCGGGAAACACCATATATTTT. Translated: CASSPGNTIYF.